The 6 T cell receptor beta chains given below trace back to one sample, sequenced in a study of human T cells and chemical hapten exposure. Time point specified: patch test 1, 2 weeks after DPC sensitization. Treatment meaning: therapeutic diphenylcyclopropenone sensitization with weekly scalp DPC. TCRdb ran MiXCR on the RACE reads and lists one entry per CDR3 protein. Of fewer than 500,000 distinct CDR3 sequences in the sample, approximately 5% are singletons; the top ten hold around 2.3%. This material consisted of whole blood, taken in connection with sensitization to the hapten diphenylcyclopropenone (DPC). The receptors come from a woman between 45 and 65 years old with alopecia areata. Some clones in this sample may be carry-over from other donors' samples.

This clonotype was seen only a few times. V usage is TRBV12-3 or TRBV12-4 and J usage is TRBJ2-2; 12 bases agree with TRBD2. The CDR3 totals 18 residues. J gave up 6 bases and V 6 bases, and 14 bases lay outside the gene matches. The CDR3 DNA reads TGTGCCAGCAGGGAGGGGAGACTAGCGGGAGTTAACCCCGGGGAGCTGTTTTTT. As protein: CASREGRLAGVNPGELFF.

The table lists this clonotype with many counts. This chain connects TRBV20-1 to TRBJ2-4; D is undetermined. The germline V gene has CDR1 DFQATT and CDR2 SNEGSKA (reference sequence). The ends were cut back, 3 bases at V and 0 bases at J, with 9 bases in the middle. CDR3 length: 14 amino acids. The CDR3 here is CSASQTLAKNIQYF. CDR3 DNA sequence: TGCAGTGCTAGCCAGACCTTAGCCAAAAACATTCAGTACTTC.

This clonotype was seen many times. The rearrangement joins TRBV20-1 to TRBJ2-3, with D unclear. This CDR3 has 15 amino acids. Trimming shortened V by 3 bases and J by 2 bases, and 15 bases separated the two germline ends. CDR1 DFQATT and CDR2 SNEGSKA come from the germline V gene (reference sequence). In nucleotides, the CDR3 is TGCAGTGCTAGTTACACCTTCAGCGTCACAGATACGCAGTATTTT. Its protein is CSASYTFSVTDTQYF.

This clonotype has a handful of counts. The chain employs TRBV29-1 and TRBJ1-1; D is unresolved. V lost 8 bases, J lost 0 bases, and 10 bases lay in between. Germline V gives CDR1 SQVTM, CDR2 ANQGSEA. This CDR3 spans 12 amino acids. The CDR3 region is CSTEVMNTEAFF. CDR3 coding DNA: TGCAGCACGGAGGTCATGAACACTGAAGCTTTCTTT.

This clonotype was observed at least ten times. The chain employs TRBV3-1 and TRBJ2-7; D is ambiguous. Per germline, CDR1 LGHDT and CDR2 YNNKEL (reference sequence). V shed 1 base and J shed 6 bases, with 10 bases lying between them. The CDR3 loop spans 13 amino acids. CDR3 coding DNA: TGTGCCAGCAGCCAAGTCAGCGCCGGCGAGCAGTACTTC. Translating gives CASSQVSAGEQYF.

The genes are TRBV3-1 and TRBJ1-3, with D possibly being TRBD1 (5 bases). Germline V CDR1 and CDR2: LGHDT, YNNKEL (reference sequence). The CDR3 length is 17 residues. Deletions cut 1 base from V and 0 bases from J, with 13 bases between. The CDR3 sequence: CASSQAGVSPSGNTIYF. The CDR3 coding sequence is TGTGCCAGCAGCCAAGCGGGGGTCAGTCCCTCTGGAAACACCATATATTTT.